Given below is one T cell receptor beta chain in context. Its antigen remains unknown. Using immunoSEQ multiplex PCR, the repertoire was profiled, and TCRdb retains in-frame clones only, with some absent. Of roughly 40,000 clones in the sample, more than 80% were seen once. The CDR3 is 15 residues long. The V gene's germline CDR1 is SGHVS and CDR2 FQNEAQ. Trimming took 1 base from V and 3 from J; bases not matched to a gene: 4. The record originates from a study of OX40 agonist ivuxolimab in advanced cancers. Study findings and constraints: Low normalized T-cell clonal expansion was also seen in some nonresponders. CD4+ T cells averaged fewer expanded clones than CD8+ T cells.

This receptor was obtained from an adult with an advanced solid tumor such as melanoma, head and neck, liver or kidney cancer. V is TRBV7-8 and J is TRBJ2-7, with 9 bases lining up with TRBD1. This specimen consisted of CD4+ or CD8+ T cells sorted from blood, obtained in a trial of the OX40 agonist ivuxolimab. CDR3 DNA sequence: TGTGCCAGCAGCTTAGGACAGGGGGGGATCTACGAGCAGTACTTC. This translates into CASSLGQGGIYEQYF.